The clone carrying this T cell receptor (beta chain) was recorded many times. What it recognizes is unknown. The source of the sample is a study of CD8 T cells in ankylosing spondylitis. Study results and limitations: Some motif variants were previously reported in reactive arthritis synovial fluid and blood. CD8+ by phenotype, disease-linked clones were relatively rare in peripheral blood.

This CDR3 region has 14 residues. Unmatched junction bases numbered 2, after V lost 2 bases and J lost 5 bases. CDR1 LGHDT and CDR2 YNNKEL come from the germline V gene (reference sequence). TCRdb itself ran the 5' RACE reads through MiXCR, one entry per CDR3 protein. The data show some 130,000 distinct CDR3 sequences, about 7% seen once. The origin of this receptor is a female donor with ankylosing spondylitis or in good health (not recorded which). The sequencing input was blood, either unsorted or a sorted T cell fraction (not recorded which). The chain recombines TRBV3-1 with TRBJ2-2, with 7 bases identical to TRBD2. CDR3 sequence reads: CASSQRGGTGELFF. CDR3 sequence (DNA): TGTGCCAGCAGCCAACGCGGGGGAACCGGGGAGCTGTTTTTT.